This entry lists 23 T cell receptor beta chains sequenced from one sample in a study of cytomegalovirus exposure and HLA in healthy donors. Amplification used 60 Vbeta primers and 13 Jbeta primers. Sequencing was performed with immunoSEQ multiplex PCR; in TCRdb, only in-frame clones are kept and a portion is missing. The repertoire table contains about 210,000 clones. The sample taken for sequencing was PBMCs. These TCRs come from a woman between 25 and 40 years old in good health and CMV-seropositive.

The J gene is TRBJ2-3, the V gene TRBV7-2; D call uncertain. V was shortened by 0 bases and J by 0 bases, with 4 bases between the two germline ends. Germline values: CDR1 SGHTA, CDR2 FQGNSA. The CDR3 loop spans 14 amino acids. This CDR3 is CASSLALSTDTQYF. CDR3 bases: TGTGCCAGCAGCTTAGCCCTCAGCACAGATACGCAGTATTTT.

The chain employs TRBV6-1 and TRBJ1-2, with D hard to call. The germline V gene encodes CDR1 MNHNS and CDR2 SASEGT. This CDR3 has 11 residues. V was clipped by 1 base and J by 8 bases, with 5 bases between them. The CDR3 is CASSEGAGYTF. The DNA for the CDR3 is TGTGCCAGCAGTGAAGGGGCAGGCTACACCTTC.

The chain couples TRBV6-1 to TRBJ1-2, with D possibly TRBD1 on 6 matching bases. CDR1 and CDR2 (germline): MNHNS, SASEGT. The CDR3 is 17 amino acids. With 3 bases removed from V and 6 bases from J, the gap between germline ends came to 23 bases. CDR3 region: CASSDPGGGRFVDGYTF. The CDR3 coding sequence is TGTGCCAGCAGTGACCCTGGGGGGGGCAGGTTTGTCGATGGCTACACCTTC.

The V gene is TRBV4-1, the J gene TRBJ1-1, with 7 bases aligning to TRBD1. This CDR3 region has 19 residues. The V and J ends lost 2 bases and 0 bases, in that order; junction bases with no gene match: 15. CDR1 MGHRA and CDR2 YSYEKL come from the germline V gene. The CDR3 DNA sequence: TGCGCCAGCAGCCAACTAGGGGGCGCGGGGATCATGATGAACACTGAAGCTTTCTTT. Protein sequence: CASSQLGGAGIMMNTEAFF.

As regards this clone: An end of the junction differs from the germline gene, which may be a read error. This chain links TRBV7-7 with TRBJ2-7, with 7 nucleotides matching TRBD2. The CDR3 contains 14 residues. CDR1 is SSHAT, CDR2 FNYEAQ, per germline (reference sequence). The CDR3: CASSLGGRDYERYF. CDR3 bases: TGTGCCAGCAGCTTAGGTGGCAGGGACTACGAGCGGTACTTC.

The chain has TRBV6-5 and TRBJ2-2, with D perhaps matching TRBD1 (6 bases). Trimming left V 1 base short and J 0 bases short, with 9 bases between. The CDR3 is made up of 16 amino acids. The germline gives CDR1 MNHEY, CDR2 SVGAGI. CDR3 amino acids: CASSYYRTANTGELFF. DNA of the CDR3: TGTGCCAGCAGTTACTATCGGACAGCGAACACCGGGGAGCTGTTTTTT.

This chain joins TRBV4-2 and TRBJ1-2, with TRBD1 matching 10 bases. The CDR3 consists of 16 residues. Germline V gene sequence: CDR1 LGHNA, CDR2 YNFKEQ. V gave up 0 bases and J gave up 6 bases; unmatched junction bases: 7. For the CDR3, the DNA is TGTGCCAGCAGCCAAGATAGTAGGGACAGGGGCCATGGCTACACCTTC. This translates into CASSQDSRDRGHGYTF.

V usage is TRBV7-2 and J usage is TRBJ2-7; 9 nucleotides align to TRBD2. Germline V gene data show CDR1 as SGHTA and CDR2 as FQGNSA. The CDR3 contains 15 residues. J gave up 0 bases and V 5 bases, and 5 bases lay outside the gene matches. CDR3 nucleotide sequence: TGTGCCAGCAGCCTGCGGGGGGGGGTCTCCTACGAGCAGTACTTC. Protein: CASSLRGGVSYEQYF.

The CDR3 DNA follows: TGTGCCAGCAGCTTAGGGGCTGGGACAGACGACTATGGCTACACCTTC. Translating gives CASSLGAGTDDYGYTF. This chain uses TRBV7-9 with TRBJ1-2, with 7 nucleotides matching TRBD1. V lost 1 base and J lost 3; bases outside the gene matches: 8. The CDR3 sequence is 16 residues long. Germline CDR1 and CDR2: SEHNR and FQNEAQ (reference sequence).

The chain uses TRBV28 and TRBJ2-7; D gene unclear. CDR3 size: 11 residues. The germline V gene encodes CDR1 MDHEN and CDR2 SYDVKM. V lost 1 base, J lost 7 bases, and 5 bases lay in between. The chain's CDR3 is CASSLYGEQYF. The DNA for the CDR3 is TGTGCCAGCAGTTTATACGGGGAGCAGTACTTC.

This chain uses TRBV18 with TRBJ1-2; no firm D call. Germline CDR1 is KGHSH and CDR2 is LQKENI. This CDR3 spans 12 amino acids. The V end lost 1 base, the J end lost 7 bases, and 7 bases lay between the germline ends. DNA for the CDR3: TGTGCCAGCTCACCACGCGAGGGTGGCTACACCTTC. Amino acid sequence: CASSPREGGYTF.

The gene calls are TRBV27 and TRBJ2-5, with a tentative D call TRBD1 (5 bases). The V end lost 1 base, the J end lost 5 bases, and 5 bases lay between the germline ends. This CDR3 region has 12 residues. The V gene's germline CDR1 is MNHEY and CDR2 SMNVEV (reference sequence). The CDR3 bases are TGTGCCAGCAGTTTATGGGGCGAGACCCAGTACTTC. Its protein product is CASSLWGETQYF.

The rearrangement uses TRBV4-1 and TRBJ2-5; 11 bases fit TRBD2. Trimming removed 0 bases from V and 5 bases from J; junction bases left unmatched: 8. The CDR3 covers 17 residues. Germline assignment: CDR1 MGHRA and CDR2 YSYEKL. In nucleotides, the CDR3 is TGCGCCAGCAGCCAAGATGGACTAGCGGGCTTAAGGGAGACCCAGTACTTC. Protein sequence: CASSQDGLAGLRETQYF.

This chain connects TRBV2 to TRBJ2-4; possibly TRBD2 for D (6 bases). The V and J ends lost 11 bases and 9 bases respectively, with 17 bases between them. The V gene's germline CDR1 is SNHLY and CDR2 FYNNEI. The CDR3 is made up of 12 amino acids. CDR3 sequence: CAGRLGGFIQYF. The CDR3 bases are TGTGCCGGAAGACTAGGCGGGTTCATTCAGTACTTC.

This chain joins TRBV9 and TRBJ2-1; 7 bases fit TRBD1. CDR3 length equals 16 residues. J lost 2 bases, V lost 4 bases, and 9 bases had no gene match. Germline loops: CDR1 SGDLS, CDR2 YYNGEE. The CDR3 spells CASSPQTGAAYNEQFF. For the CDR3, the DNA is TGTGCCAGCAGCCCCCAAACAGGGGCGGCCTACAATGAGCAGTTCTTC.

The rearrangement joins TRBV11-2 to TRBJ2-5, with 10 positions matching TRBD2. The J call may be wrong; the DNA end is better matched by TRBJ2-7. The CDR3 extends over 16 amino acids. Germline CDR1 and CDR2: SGHAT and FQNNGV. The CDR3 DNA sequence: TGTGCCAGCAGCTTAGTAGGGCTAGCGGGAGAGTACGAGCAGTACTTC. Its protein is CASSLVGLAGEYEQYF.

This chain joins TRBV21-1 and TRBJ1-5; the table gives TRBD1 as D, unverified against the DNA. TRBV21-1 is designated a pseudogene. This CDR3 is 14 amino acids long. The CDR3 loop is CASVRDRGNQPQHF. The CDR3 nucleotides are TGTGCCAGCGTCCGGGACAGGGGCAATCAGCCCCAGCATTTT.

The chain is built from TRBV5-1 and TRBJ2-5; 8 nucleotides line up with TRBD1. The J call may be incorrect, as the DNA end agrees better with TRBJ2-7. Germline V gives CDR1 SGHRS, CDR2 YFSETQ. The CDR3 sequence is 15 residues long. The CDR3 reads CASSLTTGVPYEQYF. The CDR3 region has the DNA TGCGCCAGCAGCTTGACGACAGGGGTACCCTACGAGCAGTACTTC.

V is TRBV13 and J is TRBJ1-4; D remains unclear. Looked up from germline, CDR1 is PRHDT and CDR2 is FYEKMQ (reference sequence). There are 14 residues in the CDR3. Between the trimmed V and J ends, which lost 3 bases and 3 bases, there was a span of 8 bases. The CDR3 bases are TGTGCCAGCAGCTTGAGGTCACCTAATGAAAAACTGTTTTTT. This translates into CASSLRSPNEKLFF. Filled out from reference TRBV13 and TRBJ1-4, the complete variable domain reads AAGVIQSPRHLIKEKRETATLKCYPIPRHDTVYWYQQGPGQDPQFLISFYEKMQSDKGSIPDRFSAQQFSDYHSELNMSSLELGDSALYFCASSLRSPNEKLFFGSGTQLSVL.

The gene calls are TRBV6-1 and TRBJ1-4; 8 bases align to TRBD1. The CDR3 totals 15 residues. The V gene's germline CDR1 is MNHNS and CDR2 SASEGT. Losses at the gene ends were 4 bases for V and 8 bases for J; bases not matched to a gene: 9. The CDR3 loop is CASSVLQGVGEKLFF. The CDR3, as DNA: TGTGCCAGCAGTGTCCTACAGGGGGTAGGAGAAAAACTGTTTTTT.

V is TRBV4-1 and J is TRBJ2-5; maybe TRBD1 (6 bases). This CDR3 region has 17 residues. Trimming stripped 0 bases from V and 2 bases from J, with 16 bases between. CDR1 is MGHRA and CDR2 is YSYEKL in the germline V gene. CDR3 sequence: CASSQDRSRGWQETQYF. The CDR3 DNA sequence: TGCGCCAGCAGCCAAGATAGGAGCAGGGGCTGGCAAGAGACCCAGTACTTC.

This sequence joins TRBV4-3 and TRBJ2-7; no reliable D call. V was trimmed by 1 base and J by 1 base, leaving 8 bases between them. The germline gives CDR1 LGHNA, CDR2 YSLEER. This CDR3 contains 14 residues. This CDR3 is CASSQVRVSYEQYF. CDR3 nucleotides: TGCGCCAGCAGCCAAGTACGGGTATCCTACGAGCAGTACTTC.

The rearrangement joins TRBV18 to TRBJ1-2; 9 bases agree with TRBD1. V lost 2 bases, J lost 6 bases, and 4 bases stayed unmatched. Germline CDR1 and CDR2: KGHSH and LQKENI. The CDR3 spans 14 residues. CDR3 residues: CASSPSTGGDGYTF. Written as DNA, the CDR3 is TGTGCCAGCTCACCATCGACAGGGGGTGATGGCTACACCTTC.